What follows are 30 T cell receptor beta chains derived from one specimen sequenced in a study of T cells in Graves' hyperthyroidism and ophthalmopathy. It was RNA transcripts that yielded the amplified TCR beta CDR3 regions. A set of HTBI primers served as the primers for a first-round RT-PCR of the TCR CDR3. TCRdb reprocessed the multiplex PCR reads via MiXCR and lists one record per CDR3 protein. The sample has hundreds of thousands of distinct CDR3 sequences; roughly 46% are singletons. Source material: peripheral blood or thyroid tissue (not recorded which). The receptors here all came from an adult man with Graves' disease, either hyperthyroidism or ophthalmopathy (not recorded which).

This clonotype showed up many times. This rearrangement joins TRBV9 to TRBJ1-6, with D tentatively TRBD1 (6 bases). This CDR3 comprises 15 residues. Per the germline V gene, CDR1 is SGDLS and CDR2 is YYNGEE. The V end was cut by 1 base, the J end by 4 bases, with 9 bases between. CDR3 in amino acids: CASSVTDSYNSPLHF. The CDR3, as DNA: TGTGCCAGCAGCGTAACGGACAGTTATAATTCACCCCTCCACTTT.

This clonotype was seen repeatedly, ten times or more. The chain combines TRBV20-1 with TRBJ2-5; 8 nucleotides agree with TRBD2. This CDR3 region has 13 residues. V gave up 2 bases and J gave up 3 bases; unmatched junction bases: 2. Per germline, CDR1 DFQATT and CDR2 SNEGSKA (reference sequence). In DNA, the CDR3 is TGCAGTGCTAGACGGGGGGGGGAAGAGACCCAGTACTTC. Its translation: CSARRGGEETQYF.

This clonotype was observed many times. The rearrangement joins TRBV2 to TRBJ1-4; D possibly corresponds to TRBD1 (6 bases). The V gene lost 7 bases and the J gene lost 8 bases, with 17 bases spanning the gap. Germline CDR1 SNHLY, CDR2 FYNNEI. The CDR3 loop spans 14 amino acids. CDR3 sequence: CASTLSGGGEKLFF. The CDR3 coding sequence is TGTGCCAGCACCCTTTCTGGGGGGGGCGAAAAACTGTTTTTT.

Worth noting for this clonotype: This could be a read error, since a much larger clone is one nucleotide away. The chain uses TRBV7-9 and TRBJ1-4, with D perhaps matching TRBD1 (5 bases). Looked up from germline, CDR1 is SEHNR and CDR2 is FQNEAQ (reference sequence). The CDR3 sequence is 14 residues long. The CDR3 region has the DNA TGTGTCAGCAGTCGGGACTTTCGCTCGGATGAACTGTTTTTT. Translated: CVSSRDFRSDELFF.

The V call is TRBV7-9, the J call TRBJ1-6, with no clear D. V lost 6 bases, J lost 14 bases, and 23 bases lay in between. The CDR3 has 15 amino acids. Germline V gene data show CDR1 as SEHNR and CDR2 as FQNEAQ (reference sequence). CDR3 in amino acids: CASSLGLSRDLTLHF. CDR3 bases: TGTGCCAGCAGTTTGGGCCTTAGCCGTGACTTGACCCTCCACTTT.

This clonotype was detected many times. The J gene is TRBJ2-5, the V gene TRBV6-6; TRBD1 matches at 8 bases. V shed 5 bases, J shed 13 bases, and the junction held 6 bases outside the gene matches. CDR3 length: 11 residues. Germline V gene data show CDR1 as MNHNY and CDR2 as SVGAGI (reference sequence). Written as DNA, the CDR3 is TGTGCCAGCAGTGGTAGGACAGGGACGTACTTC. This encodes CASSGRTGTYF.

This chain connects TRBV7-9 to TRBJ1-5; possibly TRBD1 for D (5 bases). Per the germline V gene, CDR1 is SEHNR and CDR2 is FQNEAQ (reference sequence). The CDR3 runs 15 residues. V gave up 5 bases and J gave up 5 bases, with 16 bases separating them. CDR3 coding DNA: TGTGCCAGCAGCCAAGATCGGGGGGTCGATCAGCCCCAGCATTTT. Its protein is CASSQDRGVDQPQHF.

V gene TRBV2 combines with J gene TRBJ1-4; no clear D gene. There are 13 residues in the CDR3. CDR1 is SNHLY and CDR2 is FYNNEI in the germline V gene. Trimming shortened V by 6 bases and J by 10 bases, and 15 bases separated the two germline ends. The CDR3 spells CASSQDVESKLFF. The CDR3 bases are TGTGCCAGCAGCCAGGACGTCGAATCAAAACTGTTTTTT.

At least ten counts were recorded for this clonotype. The chain links TRBV2 to TRBJ1-4; 10 bases map to TRBD1. Germline values: CDR1 SNHLY, CDR2 FYNNEI. The CDR3 length is 14 residues. Trimming cost V 7 bases and J 5 bases; bases outside gene matches: 4. CDR3 coding DNA: TGTGCCAGCAAACCGGACAGGGGGAATGAAAAACTGTTTTTT. Its translation: CASKPDRGNEKLFF.

This clonotype was recorded once. The genes are TRBV29-1 and TRBJ1-3, with D possibly matching TRBD1 (5 bases). The CDR3 runs 11 residues. Trimming pared 4 bases from V and 7 bases from J, leaving 8 bases between. Germline V CDR1 and CDR2: SQVTM, ANQGSEA. The CDR3 here is CSVAKGNTIYF. The CDR3 nucleotides are TGCAGCGTTGCGAAGGGGAACACCATATATTTT. Full variable domain (rest looked up from reference TRBV29-1 and TRBJ1-3): SAVISQKPSRDICQRGTSLTIQCQVDSQVTMMFWYRQQPGQSLTLIATANQGSEATYESGFVIDKFPISRPNLTFSTLTVSNMSPEDSSIYLCSVAKGNTIYFGEGSWLTVV.

A word on this clonotype: As the CDR3 is not closed by the conserved phenylalanine or tryptophan, this likely results from a read error. The chain has TRBV24-1 and TRBJ2-2; 8 nucleotides match TRBD1. The CDR3 length is 13 residues. Germline values: CDR1 KGHDR, CDR2 SFDVKD. V dropped 7 bases and J dropped 7; count of bases not matched to a gene: 4. The CDR3 coding sequence is TGTGCCACCAGCCAGGGGGCGCGCGGGGAGCTGTTTCTT. It codes for CATSQGARGELFL.

To note about this clonotype: A read error is possible here, since a much larger clone lies one base away. The genes are TRBV10-1 and TRBJ1-5, with 8 positions matching TRBD1. The length of the CDR3 is 14 residues. The germline CDR1 and CDR2 sequences are WNHNN and SYGVQD (reference sequence). The CDR3 nucleotides read TGCGCCGGCAGTGAGGACAGGGAGGATCAGCCCCAGCATTTT. It encodes CAGSEDREDQPQHF.

This chain joins TRBV10-3 and TRBJ1-4, with D maybe TRBD1 (5 bases). The CDR3 has 16 residues. With 0 bases removed from V and 5 bases from J, the gap between germline ends came to 13 bases. CDR1 and CDR2 from the germline V gene are ENHRY and SYGVKD. The CDR3 loop is CAISESSGTDNEKLFF. CDR3 coding DNA: TGTGCCATCAGTGAGTCATCAGGGACTGACAATGAAAAACTGTTTTTT.

This clonotype was seen more than once but under ten times. The rearrangement links TRBV9 to TRBJ2-7, with 8 bases aligning to TRBD1. Germline CDR1 is SGDLS and CDR2 is YYNGEE. The length of the CDR3 is 13 residues. The trim removed 7 bases at V and 5 bases at J, leaving 8 bases unmatched. CDR3: CASGRQGSHEQYF. Written as DNA, the CDR3 is TGTGCCAGCGGAAGACAGGGGTCCCACGAGCAGTACTTC.

The J gene is TRBJ1-1, the V gene TRBV6-1; the D is unclear. The CDR3 covers 15 residues. CDR1 is MNHNS, CDR2 SASEGT, per germline. V lost 5 bases, J lost 1 base, and 14 bases lay in between. The CDR3 DNA reads TGTGCCAGCAGTCCCCGCGGACGGGCGAACACTGAAGCTTTCTTT. As protein: CASSPRGRANTEAFF.

This clonotype has at least ten counts. J is TRBJ1-3 and V is TRBV2; D unresolved. CDR1 is SNHLY, CDR2 FYNNEI, per germline. V lost 6 bases and J 0 bases, leaving 9 bases between the germline ends. The CDR3 loop spans 14 amino acids. The CDR3, as DNA: TGTGCCAGCAGAGACGACATCTCTGGAAACACCATATATTTT. Protein sequence: CASRDDISGNTIYF.

The J gene is TRBJ2-7, the V gene TRBV5-1; 8 nucleotides agree with TRBD2. V shed 2 bases, J shed 0 bases, and the junction held 10 bases outside the gene matches. Germline V gives CDR1 SGHRS, CDR2 YFSETQ. The CDR3 has 17 amino acids. The CDR3 here is CASSFPNTSGLSYEQYF. As DNA, the CDR3 is TGCGCCAGCAGCTTTCCCAACACTAGCGGACTCTCCTACGAGCAGTACTTC. The full variable domain, rest sourced from reference TRBV5-1 and TRBJ2-7, is KAGVTQTPRYLIKTRGQQVTLSCSPISGHRSVSWYQQTPGQGLQFLFEYFSETQRNKGNFPGRFSGRQFSNSRSEMNVSTLELGDSALYLCASSFPNTSGLSYEQYFGPGTRLTVT.

J is TRBJ2-2 and V is TRBV7-9; D is perhaps TRBD2 (5 bases). The CDR3 consists of 16 residues. The V and J ends lost 5 bases and 3 bases respectively, with 16 bases between them. Germline CDR1 and CDR2: SEHNR and FQNEAQ (reference sequence). CDR3 in amino acids: CASSIGLARDTGELFF. The CDR3 DNA reads as TGTGCCAGCAGCATAGGGCTAGCCCGAGACACCGGGGAGCTGTTTTTT.

The table lists this clonotype with many counts. The CDR3 DNA sequence: TGTGCCATCAGACCGGGACAGGGGGCTCCCTACGAGCAGTACTTC. Residues: CAIRPGQGAPYEQYF. The rearrangement joins TRBV10-3 to TRBJ2-7, with 12 bases lining up with TRBD1. The CDR3 is 15 amino acids. Germline trimming cut 6 bases from V and 2 bases from J; bases unmatched to any gene: 5. Germline V gene sequence: CDR1 ENHRY, CDR2 SYGVKD.

The chain carries TRBV20-1 and TRBJ1-1, with D maybe TRBD1 (6 bases). The CDR3 spans 14 residues. CDR1 and CDR2 from the germline V gene are DFQATT and SNEGSKA (reference sequence). Between the trimmed V and J ends, which lost 4 bases and 0 bases, there was a span of 12 bases. The CDR3 region is CSANTQGLNTEAFF. Here the CDR3 DNA reads TGCAGTGCTAATACACAGGGTTTGAACACTGAAGCTTTCTTT.

This clonotype has at least ten counts. The chain couples TRBV7-8 to TRBJ1-6; D is uncertain. The V gene lost 3 bases and the J gene lost 7 bases, with 13 bases spanning the gap. Germline V gives CDR1 SGHVS, CDR2 FQNEAQ. The CDR3 covers 15 residues. DNA for the CDR3: TGTGCCAGCAGCTTGGAGGCCGTCAACAATTCACCCCTCCACTTT. Protein: CASSLEAVNNSPLHF.

J is TRBJ1-2 and V is TRBV7-3; D gene ambiguous. V dropped 7 bases and J dropped 11 bases, with 20 bases sitting between them. The CDR3 sequence is 13 residues long. Germline-derived CDR1 and CDR2 are SGHTA and FQGTGA. CDR3 region: CASIDLRRVNYTF. DNA of the CDR3: TGTGCCAGCATCGACCTTCGACGGGTGAATTACACCTTC.

This chain connects TRBV7-8 to TRBJ1-2; D is possibly TRBD1 (5 bases). Trimming removed 6 bases at V and 8 bases at J, with 19 bases between. The length of the CDR3 is 14 residues. Germline V gene lookup returns CDR1 SGHVS and CDR2 FQNEAQ. The CDR3 protein is CASSSSGPWGGYTF. The CDR3 region has the DNA TGTGCCAGCAGTTCCTCGGGACCGTGGGGGGGCTACACCTTC.

This clonotype was seen a handful of times. The chain combines TRBV5-8 with TRBJ1-5; 9 nucleotides align to TRBD1. The CDR3 sequence is 16 residues long. V lost 0 bases and J lost 7; bases outside the gene matches: 8. Germline loops: CDR1 SGHTS, CDR2 YDEGEE. The CDR3 DNA sequence: TGTGCCAGCAGCTTGGCGGGACAGGGCTGGTCACAGCCCCAGCATTTT. Translated, it gives CASSLAGQGWSQPQHF.

The gene calls are TRBV19 and TRBJ2-5; 9 bases are a match to TRBD2. Germline-derived CDR1 and CDR2 are LNHDA and SQIVND (reference sequence). This CDR3 region has 15 residues. V was pared by 4 bases and J by 1 base, with 4 bases of the junction left unmatched. This CDR3 is CASSTSGVIQETQYF. The CDR3 coding sequence is TGTGCCAGTAGTACTAGCGGGGTAATCCAAGAGACCCAGTACTTC.

The chain carries TRBV29-1 and TRBJ1-2, with 7 bases identical to TRBD1. After removal of 7 bases from V and 6 bases from J, the junction contained 11 bases not matched to a gene. Germline loops: CDR1 SQVTM, CDR2 ANQGSEA. The CDR3 is made up of 13 amino acids. The CDR3 DNA follows: TGCAGCGCAGGACAGGACGAAACGAATGGCTACACCTTC. Its translation is CSAGQDETNGYTF.

The chain couples TRBV5-1 to TRBJ1-4; no clear D. The ends were cut back, 1 base at V and 7 bases at J, with 11 bases in the middle. The CDR3 contains 14 residues. Germline values: CDR1 SGHRS, CDR2 YFSETQ. The CDR3 DNA follows: TGCGCCAGCAGCTTGTGGGGATCTGGTGAAAAACTGTTTTTT. Protein sequence: CASSLWGSGEKLFF.

The V and J genes are TRBV7-8 and TRBJ1-1, with D uncertain. The ends were cut back, 2 bases at V and 3 bases at J, with 10 bases in the middle. Germline loops: CDR1 SGHVS, CDR2 FQNEAQ. The CDR3 has 14 residues. The CDR3 region is CASSLLEGYTEAFF. CDR3 DNA sequence: TGTGCCAGCAGCTTACTAGAGGGTTACACTGAAGCTTTCTTT.

Comment on this clonotype: A much larger clone is a single base away; this may be a read error. V and J are TRBV15 and TRBJ1-1; D is uncertain. The CDR3 covers 15 residues. The V end lost 0 bases, the J end lost 1 base, and 9 bases lay between the germline ends. Germline V gene sequence: CDR1 LNHNV, CDR2 YYDKDF (reference sequence). CDR3 coding DNA: TGTGCCACCAGCAGAGATCGGGAGGGGAACACTGAAGCTTTCTTT. Amino acid sequence: CATSRDREGNTEAFF.

This clonotype has only a few counts. The chain employs TRBV7-9 and TRBJ2-7; 9 bases agree with TRBD1. CDR1 is SEHNR and CDR2 is FQNEAQ in the germline V gene (reference sequence). The CDR3 covers 15 residues. V trimming: 3 bases; J trimming: 2 bases; junction bases outside the gene matches: 5. Here the CDR3 DNA reads TGTGCCAGCAGCTTCCGGGACAGGGTCACCTACGAGCAGTACTTC. It yields the protein CASSFRDRVTYEQYF.